The present TCR beta chain was sequenced within a study of regulatory T cells in long-lasting Graves disease. This CDR3 contains 18 residues. Trimming cost V 0 bases and J 0 bases; bases outside gene matches: 8. Per the germline V gene, CDR1 is MNHEY and CDR2 is SMNVEV (reference sequence). The time point denotes: newly diagnosed GD, antithyroid drugs for less than 3 months. The authors made the TCR library using RNA they extracted from PBMCs. Construction of the TCR beta libraries employed iRepertoire HTBI primers in conjunction with Arm-PCR of CDR3 regions. TCRdb re-called the multiplex PCR reads through MiXCR, storing one row per CDR3 protein. The sample comprises fewer than 450,000 distinct CDR3 sequences, about 15% of which are singletons, and about 8.3% rests with the top ten. Regarding this clonotype: Its target is unknown.

General study findings and limits: Clonotypes that were public and shared totalled a few thousand in persistent patients versus over 800 in new patients.

These records were also assigned to another study, of T cells in Graves' hyperthyroidism and ophthalmopathy. According to that study: Researchers defined stable Graves' hyperthyroidism as no ophthalmopathy progression within 18 months. Ophthalmopathy got predicted by the model a median about 6.7 months before its onset.

The chain couples TRBV27 to TRBJ2-4; TRBD2 aligns across 7 bases. The sequencing here drew on peripheral blood mononuclear cells (PBMCs), taken at new diagnosis, from a patient treated with antithyroid drugs. The sequence was collected from a woman between 35 and 50 years old with Graves disease. CDR3 sequence: CASSLSWGLTIAKNIQYF. The CDR3, as DNA: TGTGCCAGCAGTTTATCGTGGGGACTAACTATAGCCAAAAACATTCAGTACTTC.